Shown below are 32 T cell receptor beta chains from a single sample sequenced in a study of T cell repertoires in cytomegalovirus infection. In TCRdb, the reads were re-called with MiXCR into one record per CDR3 protein. This table has a few hundred thousand distinct CDR3 sequences, 25% to 35% appearing once. Antigens of these TCRs are unknown. The specimen comprised cultured PBMCs, sampled from culture after CMV antigen stimulation. These receptors all stem from a human donor in good health (CMV status not recorded). Some clones in this sample may be carry-over from other donors' samples.

This chain links TRBV3-1 with TRBJ2-1, with TRBD2 matching over 9 bases. Looked up from germline, CDR1 is LGHDT and CDR2 is YNNKEL (reference sequence). The CDR3 extends over 18 amino acids. V dropped 0 bases and J dropped 5; count of bases not matched to a gene: 11. CDR3 protein: CASSQDRGRALRDNEQFF. The CDR3 DNA reads as TGTGCCAGCAGCCAAGATCGCGGGAGGGCCCTCCGAGACAATGAGCAGTTCTTC.

V and J are TRBV15 and TRBJ1-2; maybe TRBD1 (6 bases). From germline, CDR1 is LNHNV and CDR2 YYDKDF (reference sequence). V gave up 1 base and J gave up 0 bases, with 15 bases separating them. This CDR3 comprises 17 residues. The CDR3 spells CATSRGSFTGPNYGYTF. In nucleotides, the CDR3 is TGTGCCACCAGCAGAGGGTCTTTTACAGGGCCTAACTATGGCTACACCTTC.

This clonotype occurred many times. CDR3 loop: CASSYSGLAGSYEQYF. The CDR3 coding sequence is TGTGCCAGCAGTTACTCGGGGCTAGCGGGTTCCTACGAGCAGTACTTC. The chain links TRBV6-5 to TRBJ2-7, with 8 bases lining up with TRBD2. Germline V gene sequence: CDR1 MNHEY, CDR2 SVGAGI. Trimming took 0 bases from V and 1 from J; bases not matched to a gene: 5. The CDR3 contains 16 residues.

The sample holds a few counts of this clonotype. The chain employs TRBV6-4 and TRBJ2-1, with D maybe TRBD2 (6 bases). Germline CDR1 reads MRHNA; CDR2 reads SNTAGT. The CDR3 extends over 18 amino acids. The V end was cut by 11 bases, the J end by 0 bases, with 26 bases between. For the CDR3, the DNA is TGTGCCCGGAGGGCCGTACAAGCCCCAAAAAGCTCCTACAATGAGCAGTTCTTC. It encodes CARRAVQAPKSSYNEQFF.

DNA for the CDR3: TGCAGCTCAACGGGGGGGAGGGGCACAGATACGCAGTATTTT. It encodes CSSTGGRGTDTQYF. J is TRBJ2-3 and V is TRBV29-1, with 8 bases aligning to TRBD2. The trim removed 8 bases at V and 1 base at J, leaving 8 bases unmatched. The V gene's germline CDR1 is SQVTM and CDR2 ANQGSEA. The length of the CDR3 is 14 residues.

J is TRBJ2-1 and V is TRBV7-8; 10 bases fit TRBD2. The CDR3 runs to 18 residues. Germline loops: CDR1 SGHVS, CDR2 FQNEAQ. V lost 4 bases and J lost 6; bases outside the gene matches: 15. The CDR3 bases are TGTGCCAGCAGCTCCCGACTCGCCCTAGCGGGAGATTTCAATGAGCAGTTCTTC. Translating gives CASSSRLALAGDFNEQFF.

This clonotype was seen a few times. The genes are TRBV6-5 and TRBJ1-1; D is unresolved. V lost 1 base and J 1 base, leaving 10 bases between the germline ends. CDR1 and CDR2 from the germline V gene are MNHEY and SVGAGI. The length of the CDR3 is 15 residues. CDR3 residues: CASSYLGRTNTEAFF. CDR3 bases: TGTGCCAGCAGTTACTTAGGACGGACGAACACTGAAGCTTTCTTT.

This clonotype appeared many times. The chain recombines TRBV6-2 or TRBV6-3 with TRBJ2-1, with D maybe TRBD1 (5 bases). The CDR3 totals 14 residues. V dropped 5 bases and J dropped 4 bases, with 12 bases sitting between them. From germline, CDR1 is MNHEY and CDR2 SVGEGT. DNA for the CDR3: TGTGCCAGCAGTGTTTTAGGGGAATACAATGAGCAGTTCTTC. It encodes CASSVLGEYNEQFF.

The gene calls are TRBV28 and TRBJ1-1, with D hard to call. Trimming removed 2 bases at V and 3 bases at J, with 16 bases between. The CDR3 runs to 16 residues. Germline V gives CDR1 MDHEN, CDR2 SYDVKM. The CDR3 loop reads CASSLEVSGFDTEAFF. DNA of the CDR3: TGTGCCAGCAGTTTAGAGGTGTCCGGGTTCGACACTGAAGCTTTCTTT. Drawing the rest from reference TRBV28 and TRBJ1-1, the complete variable domain is DVKVTQSSRYLVKRTGEKVFLECVQDMDHENMFWYRQDPGLGLRLIYFSYDVKMKEKGDIPEGYSVSREKKERFSLILESASTNQTSMYLCASSLEVSGFDTEAFFGQGTRLTVV.

The sample holds one count of this clonotype. The gene calls are TRBV7-9 and TRBJ2-7, with 11 bases lining up with TRBD1. Per the germline V gene, CDR1 is SEHNR and CDR2 is FQNEAQ (reference sequence). J was trimmed by 6 bases and V by 6 bases; bases with no gene match: 10. The CDR3 is 15 amino acids. The CDR3 DNA follows: TGTGCCAGCAGTTCCCAGACCGGGACAGGGGGCGAGCAGTACGTC. Its protein is CASSSQTGTGGEQYV.

Only a few counts were recorded for this clonotype. This rearrangement joins TRBV6-5 to TRBJ2-7; weak D call: TRBD2 (6 bases). This CDR3 comprises 14 residues. The V and J ends lost 5 bases and 3 bases respectively, with 14 bases between them. Germline loops: CDR1 MNHEY, CDR2 SVGAGI. CDR3 DNA sequence: TGTGCCAGCAGTCGGACGCGGAGGGACTACGAGCAGTACTTC. Translating it yields CASSRTRRDYEQYF.

This rearrangement joins TRBV9 to TRBJ2-2; D call uncertain. The CDR3 length is 14 residues. V lost 0 bases and J lost 8, with 11 bases in between. Germline CDR1 SGDLS, CDR2 YYNGEE. CDR3 DNA sequence: TGTGCCAGCAGCGTAGTCGGGTCGGCGGGGGAGCTGTTTTTT. It translates to CASSVVGSAGELFF.

The CDR3 sequence is CASSIGSGRPRETQYF. The CDR3 coding sequence is TGTGCCAGTAGTATAGGTAGCGGGAGACCGCGAGAGACCCAGTACTTC. The chain joins TRBV19 to TRBJ2-5; TRBD2 aligns across 9 bases. Germline V CDR1 and CDR2: LNHDA, SQIVND (reference sequence). V lost 1 base, J lost 4 bases, and 7 bases stayed unmatched. CDR3 length: 16 residues.

The chain employs TRBV9 and TRBJ2-7; D uncertain. Trimming removed 2 bases from V and 0 bases from J, with 9 bases in between. The CDR3 is 14 amino acids. Germline V gives CDR1 SGDLS, CDR2 YYNGEE. The chain's CDR3 is CASSVGPDSYEQYV. In nucleotides, the CDR3 is TGTGCCAGCAGCGTCGGTCCAGACTCCTACGAGCAGTACGTC.

The chain recombines TRBV6-6 with TRBJ2-5; TRBD2 agrees at 8 bases. With 6 bases clipped from V and 3 bases from J, the junction kept 12 bases outside the gene matches. The CDR3 extends over 16 amino acids. Germline V gene data show CDR1 as MNHNY and CDR2 as SVGAGI (reference sequence). CDR3 DNA sequence: TGTGCCAGCAGGTTATGGGCGACTAGCGCAGAAGAGACCCAGTACTTC. Its protein product is CASRLWATSAEETQYF.

The chain carries TRBV4-2 and TRBJ2-7; 7 bases are shared with TRBD2. V lost 1 base to trimming and J lost 6 bases; unmatched junction nucleotides: 21. Germline CDR1 reads LGHNA; CDR2 reads YNFKEQ. The CDR3 runs to 19 residues. CDR3 DNA: TGTGCCAGCAGCCAAGGGACTAACCGCGGCGGGAGTCGGCGTAGCGAGCAGTACTTC. Translating gives CASSQGTNRGGSRRSEQYF.

The chain carries TRBV6-2 or TRBV6-3 and TRBJ2-1; 7 nucleotides agree with TRBD2. Germline CDR1 and CDR2: MNHEY and SVGEGT. The V segment lost 6 bases and the J segment 1 base; nucleotides outside the gene matches: 9. The CDR3 covers 16 residues. CDR3 coding DNA: TGTGCCAGCAGCCGGGACTACCCGATGTCCTACAATGAGCAGTTCTTC. It encodes CASSRDYPMSYNEQFF.

This clonotype was seen at least ten times. The chain couples TRBV7-2 to TRBJ1-4; no clear D gene. The CDR3 is 14 amino acids. The ends were cut back, 6 bases at V and 10 bases at J, with 18 bases in the middle. The germline V gene encodes CDR1 SGHTA and CDR2 FQGNSA. The CDR3 protein is CASSSQREWGKLFF. The CDR3 DNA sequence: TGTGCCAGCAGTTCTCAACGCGAATGGGGAAAACTGTTTTTT.

This rearrangement joins TRBV19 to TRBJ2-1; TRBD2 matches 9 bases. Germline V gene sequence: CDR1 LNHDA, CDR2 SQIVND (reference sequence). The ends lost 10 bases at V and 6 bases at J; junction bases unmatched: 10. This CDR3 is 14 amino acids long. In nucleotides, the CDR3 is TGTGCCACTGCGGCTAGCGGGAACCCCAATGAGCAGTTCTTC. Translating gives CATAASGNPNEQFF.

This clonotype has ten or more counts. The genes are TRBV7-2 and TRBJ2-1; TRBD2 aligns across 7 bases. The CDR3 totals 15 residues. The germline V gene has CDR1 SGHTA and CDR2 FQGNSA. Germline trimming cut 4 bases from V and 9 bases from J; bases unmatched to any gene: 12. Here the CDR3 DNA reads TGTGCCAGCAGCTCGGGACTGCGTGGGGGGGGTGAGCAGTTCTTC. The encoded protein is CASSSGLRGGGEQFF. The full variable domain, its missing parts supplied by reference TRBV7-2 and TRBJ2-1, is GAGVSQSPSNKVTEKGKDVELRCDPISGHTALYWYRQSLGQGLEFLIYFQGNSAPDKSGLPSDRFSAERTGGSVSTLTIQRTQQEDSAVYLCASSSGLRGGGEQFFGPGTRLTVL.

The rearrangement uses TRBV29-1 and TRBJ2-7, with 9 bases identical to TRBD1. Germline V gene lookup returns CDR1 SQVTM and CDR2 ANQGSEA. J lost 3 bases, V lost 7 bases, and 13 bases had no gene match. The CDR3 sequence is 15 residues long. The CDR3 coding sequence is TGCAGCGCACGATCCGGGACAGGGACCTACTACGAGCAGTACTTC. Its translation is CSARSGTGTYYEQYF.

V gene TRBV24-1 combines with J gene TRBJ2-1; unclear D gene. Germline V gene lookup returns CDR1 KGHDR and CDR2 SFDVKD. Trimming stripped 1 base from V and 2 bases from J, with 11 bases between. The CDR3 consists of 16 residues. The CDR3 protein is CATSDLGGSAYNEQFF. In nucleotides, the CDR3 is TGTGCCACCAGTGATTTAGGCGGTTCCGCCTACAATGAGCAGTTCTTC.

This clonotype was detected only a few times. The chain uses TRBV19 and TRBJ1-5; unclear D gene. Germline lookup yields CDR1 LNHDA and CDR2 SQIVND (reference sequence). There are 16 residues in the CDR3. The V end was cut by 3 bases, the J end by 2 bases, with 14 bases between. The CDR3 loop is CASSIRQVGGNQPQHF. In nucleotides, the CDR3 is TGTGCCAGTAGTATTCGCCAGGTTGGTGGCAATCAGCCCCAGCATTTT.

A note on this clonotype: Being one base from a much bigger clone, this may be a read error. The conserved final phenylalanine or tryptophan is absent from the CDR3, which likely points to a read error. V is TRBV19 and J is TRBJ1-1, with D unclear. V lost 5 bases to trimming and J lost 0 bases, with 13 bases between them. Per germline, CDR1 LNHDA and CDR2 SQIVND (reference sequence). CDR3 size: 15 residues. The CDR3 DNA reads as TGTGCCAGTAGTTACTTAGGGAGTATGAACACTGAAGCTTTCCTT. This gives the protein CASSYLGSMNTEAFL.

This clonotype was recorded a few times. J is TRBJ1-1 and V is TRBV6-1, with a possible D match to TRBD1 (6 bases). V was shortened by 2 bases and J by 10 bases, with 8 bases between the two germline ends. CDR1 and CDR2 from the germline V gene are MNHNS and SASEGT. The CDR3 extends over 11 amino acids. The CDR3 coding sequence is TGTGCCAGCAGTGAAAACAGGGCAGCTTTCTTT. As protein: CASSENRAAFF.

The rearrangement uses TRBV6-2 or TRBV6-3 and TRBJ2-1; tentatively, D is TRBD1 (5 bases). Trimming removed 7 bases at V and 8 bases at J, with 12 bases between. Germline V gives CDR1 MNHEY, CDR2 SVGEGT. This CDR3 region has 12 residues. DNA of the CDR3: TGTGCCAGCACTACGTTACAGGATGAGCAGTTCTTC. It codes for CASTTLQDEQFF.

This clonotype was seen a handful of times. This chain links TRBV6-1 with TRBJ2-1; 9 bases fit TRBD1. Germline lookup yields CDR1 MNHNS and CDR2 SASEGT. Losses at the gene ends were 6 bases for V and 4 bases for J; bases not matched to a gene: 4. The CDR3 has 14 amino acids. CDR3 residues: CASREQGAYNEQFF. As DNA, the CDR3 is TGTGCCAGCAGGGAACAGGGGGCTTACAATGAGCAGTTCTTC.

The rearrangement links TRBV12-3 or TRBV12-4 to TRBJ1-5; D not certain. The germline V and J ends were trimmed by 6 bases and 2 bases, with 20 bases remaining between them. CDR3 length: 17 residues. The CDR3 region is CASSPGRTHSGNQPQHF. The CDR3 DNA sequence: TGTGCCAGCAGCCCGGGTCGCACTCATTCGGGCAATCAGCCCCAGCATTTT.

The rearrangement uses TRBV11-3 and TRBJ2-4, with D uncertain. Trimming left V 1 base short and J 0 bases short, with 10 bases between. CDR3 size: 16 residues. Germline V gene data show CDR1 as SGHNT and CDR2 as YENEEA. The CDR3 DNA reads TGTGCCAGCAGCTTAGGGGTGGTATTAGCCAAAAACATTCAGTACTTC. Its protein is CASSLGVVLAKNIQYF.

The CDR3 is CASSPRGPSSTDTQYF. The CDR3, as DNA: TGCGCCAGCAGCCCAAGGGGACCCTCTAGCACAGATACGCAGTATTTT. The chain uses TRBV4-3 and TRBJ2-3; possibly TRBD1 or TRBD2 for D (5 bases each). Germline values: CDR1 LGHNA, CDR2 YSLEER. This CDR3 comprises 16 residues. V lost 4 bases to trimming and J lost 0 bases, with 14 bases between them.

This chain joins TRBV14 and TRBJ1-3, with TRBD1 as a possible D gene (5 bases). This CDR3 comprises 17 residues. The germline CDR1 and CDR2 sequences are SGHDN and FVKESK. Trimming took 5 bases from V and 4 from J, leaving 21 bases between them. The CDR3 protein is CASSSRDGDNWGNTIYF. The CDR3 DNA reads as TGTGCCAGCAGCTCCCGGGACGGAGATAACTGGGGAAACACCATATATTTT.

The V gene is TRBV7-8, the J gene TRBJ2-1, with D perhaps assigned TRBD1 or TRBD2 (5 bases each). The germline V gene has CDR1 SGHVS and CDR2 FQNEAQ. V lost 5 bases, J lost 6 bases, and 20 bases lay in between. The CDR3 contains 16 residues. Here the CDR3 DNA reads TGTGCCAGCAGCCCACACGGGCGACCCGGGGCCAATGAGCAGTTCTTC. Amino acid sequence: CASSPHGRPGANEQFF.